This T cell receptor (beta chain) comes out of a study of T-cell memory formation after mild COVID-19. The study, taken as a whole, reports: From day 15 to 85, contracting clones were balanced between CD4 and CD8, whereas later expanders leaned toward CD4+.

TCRdb re-derived calls from the 5' RACE reads in MiXCR, one entry per CDR3 protein. The table shows 380,000 or so distinct CDR3 sequences, with roughly 15% occurring only once. This clonotype was counted a few times. The antigen is not known. The germline CDR1 and CDR2 sequences are SEHNR and FQNEAQ (reference sequence). The CDR3 loop spans 16 amino acids. Trimming left V 1 base short and J 4 bases short, with 16 bases between. The rearrangement uses TRBV7-9 and TRBJ1-2; D may be TRBD1 (5 bases). The sample was PBMCs or a T cell subset sorted from them (not recorded which). The sequence was collected from a man younger than 30 who had mild COVID-19 (a few samples of this study predate the infection). Cell type and time point are not known. CDR3 protein: CASSLDARGLFYGYTF. The CDR3 DNA follows: TGTGCCAGCAGCTTAGATGCCCGGGGGTTATTCTATGGCTACACCTTC. Using reference TRBV7-9 and TRBJ1-2 for the parts outside the CDR3, the full variable domain is DTGVSQNPRHKITKRGQNVTFRCDPISEHNRLYWYRQTLGQGPEFLTYFQNEAQLEKSRLLSDRFSAERPKGSFSTLEIQRTEQGDSAMYLCASSLDARGLFYGYTFGSGTRLTVV.